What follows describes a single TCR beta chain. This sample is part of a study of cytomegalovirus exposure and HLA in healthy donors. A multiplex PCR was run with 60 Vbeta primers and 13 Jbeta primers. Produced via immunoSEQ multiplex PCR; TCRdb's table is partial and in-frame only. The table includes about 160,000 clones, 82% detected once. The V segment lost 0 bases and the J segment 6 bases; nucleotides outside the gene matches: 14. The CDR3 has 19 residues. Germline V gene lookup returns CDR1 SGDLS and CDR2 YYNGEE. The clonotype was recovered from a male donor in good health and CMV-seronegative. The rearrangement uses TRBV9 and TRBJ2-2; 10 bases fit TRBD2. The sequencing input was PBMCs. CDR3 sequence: CASSVALGSGGIFAGELFF. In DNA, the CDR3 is TGTGCCAGCAGCGTAGCTCTCGGTAGCGGGGGGATTTTCGCCGGGGAGCTGTTTTTT.